Here is one T cell receptor (beta chain) with its context. Its antigen is unknown. This sample is drawn from a study of immune evolution from preneoplasia to lung adenocarcinoma. Whole-study findings and limits: Compared with EGFR-mutant or double wild-type lesions, KRAS-mutant nodules were more clonal. Later-stage lesions appeared to have more T cells, more diversity, less clonality.

Patients had resection in Japan or China between the mid-2010s and the late 2010s. Libraries were prepared by immunoSEQ multiplex PCR; TCRdb keeps only in-frame clonotypes and omits some of them. The sample contains several thousand clones, around four fifths of which appear only once. The germline CDR1 and CDR2 sequences are SGHRS and YFSETQ. After removal of 4 bases from V and 0 bases from J, the junction contained 11 bases not matched to a gene. The CDR3 runs 20 residues. This chain joins TRBV5-1 and TRBJ2-3; 16 bases line up with TRBD2. This sequence originates from a person aged 70 to 85 with lung adenocarcinoma. Source material: FFPE lung adenocarcinoma in situ tissue. The CDR3 sequence: CASSPWTGTSGRGSTDTQYF. CDR3 nucleotides: TGCGCCAGCAGCCCGTGGACGGGGACTAGCGGGAGGGGGAGCACAGATACGCAGTATTTT.